Following are 27 T cell receptor beta chains from one sample sequenced in a study of T cell repertoires in cytomegalovirus infection. No antigens are known for them. TCRdb fed the reads into MiXCR, producing one record per CDR3 protein. The data show about 150,000 distinct CDR3 sequences, more than 30% seen once. The material sequenced was CD8+ T cells from cultured PBMCs, taken from culture after CMV antigen stimulation. Receptors originate from a human donor in good health (CMV status not recorded). Some clones in this sample may be carry-over from other donors' samples.

By sample fraction, this clonotype is medium-sized. The rearrangement links TRBV6-1 to TRBJ2-1, with 7 nucleotides matching TRBD1. The germline V gene has CDR1 MNHNS and CDR2 SASEGT. V shed 7 bases, J shed 8 bases, and the junction held 5 bases outside the gene matches. The CDR3 loop spans 12 amino acids. In nucleotides, the CDR3 is TGTGCCAGCAAAGGGACAGTACATGAGCAGTTCTTC. Residues: CASKGTVHEQFF.

The chain employs TRBV7-3 and TRBJ2-1; D is ambiguous. Deletions cut 10 bases from V and 8 bases from J, with 15 bases between. Germline CDR1 is SGHTA and CDR2 is FQGTGA. The length of the CDR3 is 12 residues. CDR3 amino acids: CATPGTVDEQFF. DNA of the CDR3: TGTGCCACTCCCGGCACGGTCGATGAGCAGTTCTTC. Using reference TRBV7-3 and TRBJ2-1 for the parts outside the CDR3, the full variable domain is GAGVSQTPSNKVTEKGKYVELRCDPISGHTALYWYRQSLGQGPEFLIYFQGTGAADDSGLPNDRFFAVRPEGSVSTLKIQRTERGDSAVYLCATPGTVDEQFFGPGTRLTVL.

The chain links TRBV7-6 to TRBJ2-1; possibly TRBD2 for D (6 bases). There are 14 residues in the CDR3. V was pared by 5 bases and J by 1 base, with 9 bases between. Germline CDR1 reads SGHVS; CDR2 reads FNYEAQ. The CDR3 here is CASSLTSSYNEQFF. CDR3 DNA sequence: TGTGCCAGCAGCCTGACTAGTTCCTACAATGAGCAGTTCTTC.

This clonotype has just a few counts. J is TRBJ1-6 and V is TRBV6-1, with D tentatively TRBD1 (5 bases). Germline-derived CDR1 and CDR2 are MNHNS and SASEGT. CDR3 length equals 17 residues. The V gene lost 1 base and the J gene lost 2 bases, with 12 bases spanning the gap. The CDR3 DNA reads TGTGCCAGCAGTGAAGGGCCGGGACGGACCTATAATTCACCCCTCCACTTT. Translating gives CASSEGPGRTYNSPLHF.

The table lists this clonotype with a few counts. The rearrangement joins TRBV7-8 to TRBJ1-1; tentatively, D is TRBD1 (5 bases). The CDR3 contains 14 residues. Germline V gene data show CDR1 as SGHVS and CDR2 as FQNEAQ. Trimming left V 5 bases short and J 2 bases short, with 12 bases between. The CDR3 here is CASSPLRGNTEAFF. CDR3 DNA sequence: TGTGCCAGCAGCCCGTTGAGGGGAAACACTGAAGCTTTCTTT.

This chain links TRBV2 with TRBJ1-2; the D is unclear. Looked up from germline, CDR1 is SNHLY and CDR2 is FYNNEI. This CDR3 spans 15 amino acids. Trimming pared 3 bases from V and 4 bases from J, leaving 15 bases between. For the CDR3, the DNA is TGTGCCAGCAGTGACGTTCGGGAAAGAGGCTATGGCTACACCTTC. This gives the protein CASSDVRERGYGYTF.

This chain links TRBV27 with TRBJ1-5; 8 bases are shared with TRBD1. The germline gives CDR1 MNHEY, CDR2 SMNVEV (reference sequence). The CDR3 consists of 15 residues. Unmatched junction bases numbered 4, after V lost 6 bases and J lost 0 bases. The CDR3 nucleotides read TGTGCCAGCAGCAAACAGGGGGATAGCAATCAGCCCCAGCATTTT. Residues: CASSKQGDSNQPQHF.

V is TRBV27 and J is TRBJ2-1; D is undetermined. The CDR3 runs to 14 residues. V was cut by 2 bases and J by 4 bases, with 9 bases left in between. Looked up from germline, CDR1 is MNHEY and CDR2 is SMNVEV (reference sequence). The DNA for the CDR3 is TGTGCCAGCAGTTTAAGCTCTCCGTACAATGAGCAGTTCTTC. Its translation is CASSLSSPYNEQFF.

This chain uses TRBV5-6 with TRBJ2-1; D call uncertain. Trimming cost V 0 bases and J 6 bases, with 7 bases left between them. The length of the CDR3 is 13 residues. Looked up from germline, CDR1 is SGHDT and CDR2 is YYEEEE. The CDR3 loop reads CASSLEPGNEQFF. CDR3 nucleotides: TGTGCCAGCAGCTTGGAGCCAGGCAATGAGCAGTTCTTC.

The rearrangement uses TRBV7-2 and TRBJ2-3, with TRBD1 identical over 9 bases. The ends lost 2 bases at V and 4 bases at J; junction bases unmatched: 7. Germline values: CDR1 SGHTA, CDR2 FQGNSA. CDR3 length: 16 residues. The CDR3 DNA follows: TGTGCCAGCAGCTTAAACAGGGGGCCGGTATCAGATACGCAGTATTTT. Its protein is CASSLNRGPVSDTQYF. Together with reference TRBV7-2 and TRBJ2-3, the CDR3 gives the full variable domain: GAGVSQSPSNKVTEKGKDVELRCDPISGHTALYWYRQSLGQGLEFLIYFQGNSAPDKSGLPSDRFSAERTGGSVSTLTIQRTQQEDSAVYLCASSLNRGPVSDTQYFGPGTRLTVL.

This clonotype has just a few counts. The CDR3 region has the DNA TGTGCCAGCAGTCCTCTCGGGGAAACAGATACGCAGTATTTT. Protein product: CASSPLGETDTQYF. The V gene is TRBV12-3 or TRBV12-4, the J gene TRBJ2-3; TRBD2 might be the D (5 bases). V lost 5 bases to trimming and J lost 3 bases, with 12 bases between them. The CDR3 loop spans 14 amino acids.

CDR3 bases: TGTGCCAGCAGTTACGACCGCAATCAGCCCCAGCATTTT. Encoded protein: CASSYDRNQPQHF. The rearrangement links TRBV6-6 to TRBJ1-5; no clear D. The CDR3 length is 13 residues. Looked up from germline, CDR1 is MNHNY and CDR2 is SVGAGI (reference sequence). V lost 2 bases, J lost 2 bases, and 4 bases lay in between.

The rearrangement links TRBV2 to TRBJ1-2; TRBD1 matches 8 bases. The germline V gene encodes CDR1 SNHLY and CDR2 FYNNEI. V lost 4 bases, J lost 2 bases, and 15 bases stayed unmatched. The CDR3 contains 18 residues. CDR3 amino acids: CASSGVPGTGEGNYGYTF. In DNA, the CDR3 is TGTGCCAGCAGTGGAGTCCCCGGGACAGGTGAAGGGAACTATGGCTACACCTTC. Filled out from reference TRBV2 and TRBJ1-2, the complete variable domain reads EPEVTQTPSHQVTQMGQEVILRCVPISNHLYFYWYRQILGQKVEFLVSFYNNEISEKSEIFDDQFSVERPDGSNFTLKIRSTKLEDSAMYFCASSGVPGTGEGNYGYTFGSGTRLTVV.

A few counts support this clonotype. V gene TRBV19 combines with J gene TRBJ2-1; D perhaps matches TRBD2 (5 bases). This CDR3 is built from 14 residues. V shed 3 bases and J shed 6 bases, with 12 bases lying between them. Per the germline V gene, CDR1 is LNHDA and CDR2 is SQIVND (reference sequence). The CDR3 region is CASSIGGGFNEQFF. The DNA for the CDR3 is TGTGCCAGTAGTATTGGTGGCGGGTTCAATGAGCAGTTCTTC.

V is TRBV5-1 and J is TRBJ1-1; D not resolved. V was shortened by 0 bases and J by 0 bases, with 9 bases between the two germline ends. CDR1 SGHRS and CDR2 YFSETQ come from the germline V gene. This CDR3 has 15 amino acids. DNA of the CDR3: TGCGCCAGCAGCTTGGGGGGTATGGTGAACACTGAAGCTTTCTTT. It encodes CASSLGGMVNTEAFF.

This clonotype was recorded at least ten times. V is TRBV11-2 and J is TRBJ1-1; the D is unclear. Per germline, CDR1 SGHAT and CDR2 FQNNGV. This CDR3 contains 14 residues. Trimming removed 3 bases at V and 6 bases at J, with 14 bases between. The CDR3 DNA reads as TGTGCCAGCAGCTTCAACAGTGGGATCGCTGAAGCTTTCTTT. It codes for CASSFNSGIAEAFF.

The chain links TRBV7-9 to TRBJ2-3, with 10 positions matching TRBD1. Germline CDR1 is SEHNR and CDR2 is FQNEAQ (reference sequence). The CDR3 contains 14 residues. Trimming removed 8 bases from V and 6 bases from J; junction bases left unmatched: 8. The CDR3 protein is CASCGDRGFDTQYF. The CDR3 bases are TGTGCCAGCTGCGGGGACAGGGGTTTCGATACGCAGTATTTT.

This clonotype was detected a few times. The rearrangement joins TRBV7-4 to TRBJ2-7; D is ambiguous. Germline values: CDR1 SGHVT, CDR2 SQSDAQ. The CDR3 consists of 15 residues. The V end lost 5 bases, the J end lost 4 bases, and 18 bases lay between the germline ends. Written as DNA, the CDR3 is TGTGCCAGCAGCCTCACCTTAGGAGCCCTTTACGAGCAGTACTTC. It yields the protein CASSLTLGALYEQYF.

Worth noting for this clonotype: This could be a read error, since a much larger clone is one nucleotide away. This chain links TRBV6-1 with TRBJ1-2, with D unclear. This CDR3 region has 15 residues. From germline, CDR1 is MNHNS and CDR2 SASEGT. The CDR3 nucleotides read TGTGCCAGCATTGAAGGAGGGTTCGCCTACTATGGCTACACCTTC. Translation gives CASIEGGFAYYGYTF.

The chain is built from TRBV7-2 and TRBJ2-7, with unresolved D. Germline CDR1 is SGHTA and CDR2 is FQGNSA. The CDR3 loop spans 15 amino acids. Trimming stripped 5 bases from V and 2 bases from J, with 16 bases between. The CDR3 DNA is TGTGCCAGCAGCCAAGAACCCTCTCGAACCTACGAGCAGTACTTC. Residues: CASSQEPSRTYEQYF. The whole variable domain, remainder taken from reference TRBV7-2 and TRBJ2-7, is GAGVSQSPSNKVTEKGKDVELRCDPISGHTALYWYRQSLGQGLEFLIYFQGNSAPDKSGLPSDRFSAERTGGSVSTLTIQRTQQEDSAVYLCASSQEPSRTYEQYFGPGTRLTVT.

The genes are TRBV5-6 and TRBJ2-3; maybe TRBD1 (6 bases). Germline CDR1 and CDR2: SGHDT and YYEEEE. V lost 2 bases to trimming and J lost 0 bases, with 19 bases between them. CDR3 length: 18 amino acids. CDR3 nucleotides: TGTGCCAGCAGCTTTGACACAGACAGGACTTCTAGCACAGATACGCAGTATTTT. Its translation is CASSFDTDRTSSTDTQYF. Drawing the rest from reference TRBV5-6 and TRBJ2-3, the complete variable domain is DAGVTQSPTHLIKTRGQQVTLRCSPKSGHDTVSWYQQALGQGPQFIFQYYEEEERQRGNFPDRFSGHQFPNYSSELNVNALLLGDSALYLCASSFDTDRTSSTDTQYFGPGTRLTVL.

V is TRBV6-5 and J is TRBJ1-4, with 9 bases fitting TRBD1. The CDR3 has 15 residues. The junction had 7 bases not matched to a gene; V was cut back by 4 bases and J by 7 bases. Per germline, CDR1 MNHEY and CDR2 SVGAGI. The CDR3 sequence: CASSSDRGRVEKLFF. For the CDR3, the DNA is TGTGCCAGCAGTTCTGACAGGGGGAGAGTTGAAAAACTGTTTTTT.

The V call is TRBV20-1, the J call TRBJ2-1; D unclear. Germline V gives CDR1 DFQATT, CDR2 SNEGSKA (reference sequence). V dropped 3 bases and J dropped 0 bases, with 6 bases sitting between them. The CDR3 has 13 amino acids. The CDR3 DNA is TGCAGTGCTAGGGGGATCTCCTACAATGAGCAGTTCTTC. Translated: CSARGISYNEQFF.

J is TRBJ1-1 and V is TRBV27; D uncertain. Trimming took 0 bases from V and 7 from J, leaving 9 bases between them. This CDR3 is built from 13 residues. The germline CDR1 and CDR2 sequences are MNHEY and SMNVEV (reference sequence). The CDR3 is CASSLSHRVEAFF. Here the CDR3 DNA reads TGTGCCAGCAGTTTATCTCACCGGGTTGAAGCTTTCTTT.

This clonotype was counted a few times. The CDR3 loop reads CASSLAESGDTGELFF. CDR3 DNA sequence: TGTGCCAGCAGCTTGGCCGAGTCAGGGGACACCGGGGAGCTGTTTTTT. The chain combines TRBV5-6 with TRBJ2-2, with a tentative D call TRBD1 (6 bases). There are 16 residues in the CDR3. The V gene's germline CDR1 is SGHDT and CDR2 YYEEEE. V lost 0 bases, J lost 3 bases, and 12 bases lay in between.

This clonotype showed up many times. This sequence joins TRBV7-2 and TRBJ2-3; D unresolved. The CDR3 totals 14 residues. The V and J ends lost 1 base and 0 bases respectively, with 5 bases between them. Germline V gene sequence: CDR1 SGHTA, CDR2 FQGNSA. The CDR3 spells CASSLEGSTDTQYF. CDR3 bases: TGTGCCAGCAGCTTAGAAGGCAGCACAGATACGCAGTATTTT.

The chain joins TRBV6-5 to TRBJ2-2; D is unclear. V was clipped by 3 bases and J by 3 bases, with 11 bases between them. Germline CDR1 reads MNHEY; CDR2 reads SVGAGI. The CDR3 runs 15 residues. In DNA form, the CDR3 reads TGTGCCAGCAGTTATGGCGCCCTAGACACCGGGGAGCTGTTTTTT. Translation gives CASSYGALDTGELFF.